This T cell receptor (beta chain) is from a study of patients and donors after allogeneic stem cell transplantation. TCRdb called the RT-PCR reads again in MiXCR, with one record for every CDR3 protein. Of about 960,000 distinct CDR3 sequences listed, roughly 18% were seen once; the top ten hold 5% to 7.5%. V was cut by 6 bases and J by 2 bases, with 14 bases left in between. This CDR3 region has 15 residues. From germline, CDR1 is MNHEY and CDR2 SVGEGT. The sequence was obtained from a human donor who was either an allogeneic HSCT recipient or a stem cell or donor lymphocyte infusion donor (not recorded which). It is not recorded whose cells these are; they may come from a transplant donor. The sequenced sample consisted of blood, either unsorted or a sorted T cell fraction (not recorded which). The chain joins TRBV6-2 or TRBV6-3 to TRBJ1-5, with D possibly matching TRBD1 (5 bases). CDR3 amino acids: CASSRSAGRNQPQHF. The CDR3 bases are TGTGCCAGCAGCCGTTCCGCGGGACGCAATCAGCCCCAGCATTTT.